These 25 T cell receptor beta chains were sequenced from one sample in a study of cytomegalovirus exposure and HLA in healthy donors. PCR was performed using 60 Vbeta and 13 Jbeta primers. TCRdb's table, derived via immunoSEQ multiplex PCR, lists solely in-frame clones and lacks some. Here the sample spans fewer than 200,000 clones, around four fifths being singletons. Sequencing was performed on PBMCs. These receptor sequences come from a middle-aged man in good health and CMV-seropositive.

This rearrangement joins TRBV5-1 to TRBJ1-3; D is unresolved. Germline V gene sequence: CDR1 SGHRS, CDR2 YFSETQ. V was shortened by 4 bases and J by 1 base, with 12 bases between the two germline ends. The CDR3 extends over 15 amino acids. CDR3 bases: TGCGCCAGCAGCCCGGGCGCGGGGTCTGGAAACACCATATATTTT. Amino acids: CASSPGAGSGNTIYF.

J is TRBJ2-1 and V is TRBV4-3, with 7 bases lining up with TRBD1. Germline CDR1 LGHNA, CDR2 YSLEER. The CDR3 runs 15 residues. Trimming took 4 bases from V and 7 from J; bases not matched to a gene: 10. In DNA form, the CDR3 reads TGCGCCAGCAGCCCCGACAGGGAATTCTGGAATGAGCAGTTCTTC. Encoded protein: CASSPDREFWNEQFF.

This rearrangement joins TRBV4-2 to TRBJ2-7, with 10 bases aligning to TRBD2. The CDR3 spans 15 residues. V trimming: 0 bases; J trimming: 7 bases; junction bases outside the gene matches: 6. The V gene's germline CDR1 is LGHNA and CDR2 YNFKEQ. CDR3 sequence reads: CASSQDPSGSGEQYF. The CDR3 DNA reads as TGTGCCAGCAGCCAAGATCCTAGCGGGAGTGGGGAGCAGTACTTC.

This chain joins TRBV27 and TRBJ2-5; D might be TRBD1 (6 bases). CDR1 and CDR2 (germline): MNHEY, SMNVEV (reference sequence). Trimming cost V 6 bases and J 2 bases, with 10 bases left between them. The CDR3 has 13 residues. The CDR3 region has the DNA TGTGCCAGCAGACTCGGACAGCAAGAGACCCAGTACTTC. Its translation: CASRLGQQETQYF.

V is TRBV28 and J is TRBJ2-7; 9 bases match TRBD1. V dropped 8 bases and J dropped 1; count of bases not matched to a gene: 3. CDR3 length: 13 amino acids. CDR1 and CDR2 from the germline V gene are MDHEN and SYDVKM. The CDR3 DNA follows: TGTGCCAGCGAGACAGGGGGATCCTACGAGCAGTACTTC. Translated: CASETGGSYEQYF.

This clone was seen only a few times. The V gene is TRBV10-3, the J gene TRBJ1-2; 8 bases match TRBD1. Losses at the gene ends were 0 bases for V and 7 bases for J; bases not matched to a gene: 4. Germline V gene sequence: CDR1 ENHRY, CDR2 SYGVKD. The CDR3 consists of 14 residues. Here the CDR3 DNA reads TGTGCCATCAGTGAGTCTGGACAGGGAAGTGGCTACACCTTC. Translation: CAISESGQGSGYTF.

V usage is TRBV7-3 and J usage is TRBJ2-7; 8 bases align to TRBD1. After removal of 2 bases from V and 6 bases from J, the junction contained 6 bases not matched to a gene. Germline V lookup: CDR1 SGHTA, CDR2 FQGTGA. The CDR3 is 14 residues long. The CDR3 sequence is CASSLDRGVGEQYF. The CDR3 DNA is TGTGCCAGCAGCTTAGACAGGGGAGTGGGCGAGCAGTACTTC. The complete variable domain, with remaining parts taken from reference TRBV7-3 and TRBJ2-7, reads GAGVSQTPSNKVTEKGKYVELRCDPISGHTALYWYRQSLGQGPEFLIYFQGTGAADDSGLPNDRFFAVRPEGSVSTLKIQRTERGDSAVYLCASSLDRGVGEQYFGPGTRLTVT.

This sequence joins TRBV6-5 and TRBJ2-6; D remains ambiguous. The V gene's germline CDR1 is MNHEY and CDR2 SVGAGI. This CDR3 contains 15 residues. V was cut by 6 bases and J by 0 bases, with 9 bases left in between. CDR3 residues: CASRMRFSGANVLTF. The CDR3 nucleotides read TGTGCCAGCAGAATGAGGTTCTCTGGGGCCAACGTCCTGACTTTC.

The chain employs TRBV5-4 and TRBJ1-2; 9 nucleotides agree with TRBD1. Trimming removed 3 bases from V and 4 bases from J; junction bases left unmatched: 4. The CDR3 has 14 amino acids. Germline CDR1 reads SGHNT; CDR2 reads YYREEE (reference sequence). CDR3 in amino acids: CASSSGQGPYGYTF. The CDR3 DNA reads TGTGCCAGCAGCTCAGGACAGGGGCCCTATGGCTACACCTTC.

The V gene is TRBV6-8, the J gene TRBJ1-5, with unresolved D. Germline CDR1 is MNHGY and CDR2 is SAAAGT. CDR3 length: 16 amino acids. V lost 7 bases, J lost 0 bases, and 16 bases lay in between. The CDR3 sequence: CASMGRKLNSNQPQHF. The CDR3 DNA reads TGTGCCAGCATGGGCAGAAAGTTAAATAGCAATCAGCCCCAGCATTTT.

CDR3 amino acids: CASSLRSTSGVSSYNEQFF. The CDR3 DNA is TGTGCCAGCAGCTTAAGGTCGACTAGCGGGGTGAGCTCCTACAATGAGCAGTTCTTC. The chain combines TRBV11-3 with TRBJ2-1; 11 nucleotides match TRBD2. CDR3 length equals 19 residues. Germline CDR1 SGHNT, CDR2 YENEEA. The V segment lost 2 bases and the J segment 0 bases; nucleotides outside the gene matches: 9.

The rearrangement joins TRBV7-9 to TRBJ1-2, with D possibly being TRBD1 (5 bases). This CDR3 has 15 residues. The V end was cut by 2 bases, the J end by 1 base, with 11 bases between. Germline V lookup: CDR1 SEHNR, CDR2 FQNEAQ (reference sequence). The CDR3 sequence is CASSLWGEGNYGYTF. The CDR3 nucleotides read TGTGCCAGCAGCTTATGGGGGGAAGGTAACTATGGCTACACCTTC.

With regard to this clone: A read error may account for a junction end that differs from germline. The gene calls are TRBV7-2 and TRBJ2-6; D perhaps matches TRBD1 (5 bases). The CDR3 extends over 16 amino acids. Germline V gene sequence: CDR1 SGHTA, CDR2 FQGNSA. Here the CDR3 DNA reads TGTGCCAGCAGCCCCAAGACAGTGACTGGGGCCAACGGCCTGACTTTC. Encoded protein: CASSPKTVTGANGLTF.

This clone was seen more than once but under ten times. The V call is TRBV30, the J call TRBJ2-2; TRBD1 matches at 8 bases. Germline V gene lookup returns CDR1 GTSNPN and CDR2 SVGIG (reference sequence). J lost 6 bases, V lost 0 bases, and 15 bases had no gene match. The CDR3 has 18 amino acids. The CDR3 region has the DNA TGTGCCTGGAGTGTACGACTCACAAGCAGGGGGCTGGCCGGGGAGCTGTTTTTT. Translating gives CAWSVRLTSRGLAGELFF.

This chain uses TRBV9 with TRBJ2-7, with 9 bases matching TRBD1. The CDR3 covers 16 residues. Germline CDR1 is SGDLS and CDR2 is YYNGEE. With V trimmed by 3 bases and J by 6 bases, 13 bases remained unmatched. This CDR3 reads CASSAGQGLSTGEQYF. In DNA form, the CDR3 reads TGTGCCAGCAGCGCGGGACAGGGTCTATCAACTGGCGAGCAGTACTTC. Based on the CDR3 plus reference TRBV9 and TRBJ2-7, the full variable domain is DSGVTQTPKHLITATGQRVTLRCSPRSGDLSVYWYQQSLDQGLQFLIQYYNGEERAKGNILERFSAQQFPDLHSELNLSSLELGDSALYFCASSAGQGLSTGEQYFGPGTRLTVT.

DNA of the CDR3: TGTGCCAGCAGTTTCAAGGCCAGGGATGGGACTTTCTTT. Protein: CASSFKARDGTFF. The chain recombines TRBV28 with TRBJ1-1; D might be TRBD1 (5 bases). The CDR3 is 13 residues long. The ends were cut back, 3 bases at V and 12 bases at J, with 17 bases in the middle. Germline CDR1 reads MDHEN; CDR2 reads SYDVKM.

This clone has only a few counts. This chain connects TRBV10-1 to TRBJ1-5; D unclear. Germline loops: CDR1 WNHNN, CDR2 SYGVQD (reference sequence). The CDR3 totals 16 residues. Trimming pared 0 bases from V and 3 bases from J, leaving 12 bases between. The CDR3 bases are TGCGCCAGCAGTGAGTCGGGCTGGCAAAACAATCAGCCCCAGCATTTT. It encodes CASSESGWQNNQPQHF.

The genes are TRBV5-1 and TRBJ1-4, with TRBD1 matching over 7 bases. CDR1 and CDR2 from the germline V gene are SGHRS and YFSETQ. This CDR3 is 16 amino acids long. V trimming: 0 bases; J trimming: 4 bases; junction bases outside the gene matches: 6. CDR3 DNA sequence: TGCGCCAGCAGCTTGGCTCCCAGACAGGGTAATGAAAAACTGTTTTTT. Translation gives CASSLAPRQGNEKLFF.

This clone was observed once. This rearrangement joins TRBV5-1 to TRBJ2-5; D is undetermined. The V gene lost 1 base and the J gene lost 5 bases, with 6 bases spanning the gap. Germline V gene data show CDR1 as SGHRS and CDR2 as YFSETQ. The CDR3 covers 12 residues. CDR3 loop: CASSLYPETQYF. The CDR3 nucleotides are TGCGCCAGCAGCTTGTATCCGGAGACCCAGTACTTC.

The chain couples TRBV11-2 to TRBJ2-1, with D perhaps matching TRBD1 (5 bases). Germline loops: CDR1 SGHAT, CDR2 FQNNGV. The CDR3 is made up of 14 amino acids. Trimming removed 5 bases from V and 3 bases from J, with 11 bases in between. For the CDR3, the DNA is TGTGCCAGCAGCCCAGGACACCTCTACAATGAGCAGTTCTTC. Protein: CASSPGHLYNEQFF.

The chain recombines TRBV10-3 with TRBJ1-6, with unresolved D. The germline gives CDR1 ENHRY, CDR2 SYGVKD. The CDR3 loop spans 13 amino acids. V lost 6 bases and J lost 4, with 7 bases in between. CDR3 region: CAIRIEYNSPLHF. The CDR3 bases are TGTGCCATCAGGATCGAGTATAATTCACCCCTCCACTTT.

The DNA for the CDR3 is TGTGCCAGCAGCATCCGGACAGGGGAGGGCAATGAGCAGTTCTTC. Protein product: CASSIRTGEGNEQFF. The chain couples TRBV5-4 to TRBJ2-1; 9 nucleotides agree with TRBD1. This CDR3 has 15 amino acids. The V and J ends lost 4 bases and 6 bases, in that order; junction bases with no gene match: 8. The germline CDR1 and CDR2 sequences are SGHNT and YYREEE (reference sequence).

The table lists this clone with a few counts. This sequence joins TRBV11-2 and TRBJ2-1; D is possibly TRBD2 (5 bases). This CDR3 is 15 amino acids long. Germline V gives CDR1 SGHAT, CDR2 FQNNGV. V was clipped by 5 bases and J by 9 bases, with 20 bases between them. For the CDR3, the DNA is TGTGCCAGCAGCGCCAGTCGTGGGGAAGGGAGTGAGCAGTTCTTC. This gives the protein CASSASRGEGSEQFF.

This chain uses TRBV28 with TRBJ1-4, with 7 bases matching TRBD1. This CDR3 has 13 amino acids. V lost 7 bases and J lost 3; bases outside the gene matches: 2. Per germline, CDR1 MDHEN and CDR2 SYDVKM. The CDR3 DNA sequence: TGTGCCAGCAAGGGACAGTCTAATGAAAAACTGTTTTTT. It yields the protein CASKGQSNEKLFF. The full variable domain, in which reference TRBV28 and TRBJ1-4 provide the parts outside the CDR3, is DVKVTQSSRYLVKRTGEKVFLECVQDMDHENMFWYRQDPGLGLRLIYFSYDVKMKEKGDIPEGYSVSREKKERFSLILESASTNQTSMYLCASKGQSNEKLFFGSGTQLSVL.

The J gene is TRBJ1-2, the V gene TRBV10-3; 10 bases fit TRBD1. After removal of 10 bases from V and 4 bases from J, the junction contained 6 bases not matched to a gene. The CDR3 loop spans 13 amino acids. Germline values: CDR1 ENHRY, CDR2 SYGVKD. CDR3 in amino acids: CATTGGGFYGYTF. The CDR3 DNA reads TGTGCCACGACAGGGGGCGGCTTCTATGGCTACACCTTC.